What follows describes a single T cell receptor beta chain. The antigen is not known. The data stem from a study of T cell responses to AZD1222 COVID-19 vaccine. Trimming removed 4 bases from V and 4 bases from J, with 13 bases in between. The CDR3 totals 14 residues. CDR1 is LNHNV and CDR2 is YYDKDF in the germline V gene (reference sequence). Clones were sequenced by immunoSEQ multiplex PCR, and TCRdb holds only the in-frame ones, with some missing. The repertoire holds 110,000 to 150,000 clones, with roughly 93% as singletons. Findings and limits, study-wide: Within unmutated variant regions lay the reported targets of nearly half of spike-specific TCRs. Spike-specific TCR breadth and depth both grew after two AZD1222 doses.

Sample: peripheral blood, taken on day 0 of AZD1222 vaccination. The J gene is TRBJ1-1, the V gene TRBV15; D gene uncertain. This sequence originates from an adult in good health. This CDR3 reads CATSTPGLATEAFF. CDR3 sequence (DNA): TGTGCCACCAGCACTCCTGGGTTGGCCACTGAAGCTTTCTTT. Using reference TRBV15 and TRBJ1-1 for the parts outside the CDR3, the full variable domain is DAMVIQNPRYQVTQFGKPVTLSCSQTLNHNVMYWYQQKSSQAPKLLFHYYDKDFNNEADTPDNFQSRRPNTSFCFLDIRSPGLGDTAMYLCATSTPGLATEAFFGQGTRLTVV.